The sample holds many counts of the clone carrying this TCR beta chain. As yet, its antigen is unknown. With 3 bases clipped from V and 6 bases from J, the junction kept 1 base outside the gene matches. This CDR3 comprises 14 residues. The V gene's germline CDR1 is DFQATT and CDR2 SNEGSKA (reference sequence). This record belongs to a study of T cells in Graves' hyperthyroidism and ophthalmopathy. Study-level findings and limits: A model of 13 V-J pairs discriminated ophthalmopathy from stable hyperthyroidism.

TCR beta CDR3 regions were amplified from RNA. HTBI primers drove first-round RT-PCR of the TCR CDR3. One entry per CDR3 protein, called by TCRdb with MiXCR from the multiplex PCR reads. Of some 490,000 distinct CDR3 sequences in the sample, 15% to 20% were seen once. V usage is TRBV20-1 and J usage is TRBJ2-1, with 14 bases aligning to TRBD2. The sequencing sample was made of blood. The sequence was collected from a woman younger than 45 with Graves' ophthalmopathy. The CDR3: CSASGLAGGNEQFF. The CDR3 nucleotides read TGCAGTGCTAGCGGACTAGCGGGAGGCAATGAGCAGTTCTTC.